The present T cell receptor beta chain was sequenced within a study of graft-versus-host responses after intestinal transplantation. Study-wide background: After anti-thymocyte globulin induction, recipients took tacrolimus and steroids for 2 to 3 years. Study results and caveats: Early declines in HvG clones that occurred post-transplant were associated with peak circulating GvH clone levels. GvH clones were identified in recipient marrow, with some first appearing in ileum or blood.

Only in-frame clones appear in the TCRdb table, and some are missing; sequencing was by immunoSEQ multiplex PCR. The profile covers roughly 29,000 clones, with nearly 90% appearing a single time and roughly 10% taken by the ten largest. Germline values: CDR1 ENHRY, CDR2 SYGVKD. CDR3 length: 17 amino acids. Trimming cost V 0 bases and J 0 bases, with 13 bases left between them. As concerns this clone: What it recognizes is unknown.

This clonotype originated in a human patient who received an intestinal transplant, so some T cells may come from the graft donor. The V call is TRBV10-3, the J call TRBJ2-3; no definite D call. The sequenced sample was PBMCs, obtained about 420 days after intestinal transplantation. In nucleotides, the CDR3 is TGTGCCATCAGTGAGTCGAAGGTAGTCGTGAGCACAGATACGCAGTATTTT. Amino acid sequence: CAISESKVVVSTDTQYF.